The 29 T cell receptor beta chains below come from one sample, sequenced in a study of blood T cells in healthy people across ages (dated by TCRdb to 2014 to 2015). Library preparation used 5' RACE. Sequencing was performed on an Illumina HiSeq 2500. A second PCR of roughly 6 to 12 cycles was run with a J-beta primer mix and a sample-barcoded 5' primer. TCRdb reprocessing: public reads trimmed at Q25 with fastp, clones called with MiXCR, in-frame beta chains kept. Rows matching on CDR3 protein sequence are summarized as one entry with the most common DNA and genes. Across this sample there are about 1.8 million distinct CDR3 sequences, with around 48% seen only once. Around 2.1% of the sample belongs to the ten largest clones. Sample: blood. Receptors were obtained from a woman aged 40 to 50 in good health.

V usage is TRBV24-1 and J usage is TRBJ2-5, with 10 bases aligning to TRBD1. This CDR3 is built from 17 residues. Trimming removed 4 bases from V and 4 bases from J; junction bases left unmatched: 11. Looked up from germline, CDR1 is KGHDR and CDR2 is SFDVKD. The CDR3: CATSDNAGTGVLETQYF. CDR3 DNA: TGTGCCACCAGTGACAATGCCGGGACAGGGGTCCTAGAGACCCAGTACTTC.

This clonotype was seen more than once but under ten times. V is TRBV29-1 and J is TRBJ1-2; D is undetermined. Trimming removed 3 bases from V and 6 bases from J, with 8 bases in between. Germline V lookup: CDR1 SQVTM, CDR2 ANQGSEA. The CDR3 totals 11 residues. CDR3: CSVERVDGYTF. For the CDR3, the DNA is TGCAGCGTTGAGAGGGTTGATGGCTACACCTTC.

This chain links TRBV6-4 with TRBJ2-5; D is uncertain. The CDR3 is 10 amino acids. CDR1 and CDR2 (germline): MRHNA, SNTAGT. V was shortened by 6 bases and J by 11 bases, with 10 bases between the two germline ends. The CDR3 is CASSSAQQYF. The DNA of the CDR3 is TGTGCCAGCAGCTCCGCGCAGCAGTACTTC.

CDR3 in DNA: TGTGCCAGCAGCCAAGGGGGGATGAACACTGAAGCTTTCTTT. Protein: CASSQGGMNTEAFF. J is TRBJ1-1 and V is TRBV3-1, with D possibly TRBD1 on 5 matching bases. Between the trimmed V and J ends, which lost 1 base and 0 bases, there was a span of 6 bases. This CDR3 is 14 amino acids long. Per the germline V gene, CDR1 is LGHDT and CDR2 is YNNKEL (reference sequence).

V usage is TRBV7-2 and J usage is TRBJ2-1, with 11 bases that match TRBD2. The germline V gene encodes CDR1 SGHTA and CDR2 FQGNSA. The CDR3 runs 16 residues. V trimming: 5 bases; J trimming: 4 bases; junction bases outside the gene matches: 7. The CDR3 DNA is TGTGCCAGCAGCACCCGGACTAGCGGGCTTTACAATGAGCAGTTCTTC. Residues: CASSTRTSGLYNEQFF. The whole variable domain, filled in from reference TRBV7-2 and TRBJ2-1, reads GAGVSQSPSNKVTEKGKDVELRCDPISGHTALYWYRQSLGQGLEFLIYFQGNSAPDKSGLPSDRFSAERTGGSVSTLTIQRTQQEDSAVYLCASSTRTSGLYNEQFFGPGTRLTVL.

This clonotype was seen more than once but under ten times. V usage is TRBV7-2 and J usage is TRBJ2-3; D gene ambiguous. The germline V and J ends were trimmed by 10 bases and 0 bases, with 14 bases remaining between them. Germline V gives CDR1 SGHTA, CDR2 FQGNSA. There are 14 residues in the CDR3. The CDR3 sequence is CATTPNSSTDTQYF. CDR3 bases: TGTGCCACCACCCCGAATTCTAGCACAGATACGCAGTATTTT.

The chain employs TRBV12-3 or TRBV12-4 and TRBJ2-7; possibly TRBD2 for D (5 bases). The DNA end is more similar to TRBJ2-5, so the J call may be wrong. CDR3 length: 15 residues. The CDR3 reads CASSWGFEGQETQYF. The CDR3 coding sequence is TGTGCCAGCAGTTGGGGTTTTGAGGGACAAGAGACCCAGTACTTC.

The CDR3 reads CASSQTGGLGETQYF. The CDR3 DNA sequence: TGCGCCAGCAGCCAGACGGGGGGGCTGGGGGAGACCCAGTACTTC. The chain links TRBV4-1 to TRBJ2-4; 8 positions agree with TRBD2. Judging by the DNA end, TRBJ2-5 fits better; the J call may be wrong. This CDR3 has 15 amino acids. Germline assignment: CDR1 MGHRA and CDR2 YSYEKL.

This chain connects TRBV7-9 to TRBJ1-2; D is uncertain. The CDR3 consists of 16 residues. V dropped 2 bases and J dropped 0 bases, with 13 bases sitting between them. Germline V gives CDR1 SEHNR, CDR2 FQNEAQ (reference sequence). The CDR3 reads CASSLSGLGPNYGYTF. The CDR3 region has the DNA TGTGCCAGCAGCTTATCGGGCCTCGGCCCTAACTATGGCTACACCTTC.

The V call is TRBV12-3 or TRBV12-4, the J call TRBJ1-1; TRBD1 agrees at 8 bases. Unmatched junction bases numbered 12, after V lost 6 bases and J lost 0 bases. This CDR3 has 17 amino acids. Here the CDR3 reads CASRSTSGGGLNTEAFF. CDR3 bases: TGTGCCAGCAGGTCCACCTCAGGGGGCGGCCTGAACACTGAAGCTTTCTTT.

Details on this clonotype: The germline gene is not matched at one end of the junction; a read error may be the cause. This chain uses TRBV20-1 with TRBJ1-4; D might be TRBD1 (5 bases). The germline V gene encodes CDR1 DFQATT and CDR2 SNEGSKA (reference sequence). The CDR3 runs to 15 residues. The CDR3 nucleotides read TGCGGTGCTAGTCCCCTGACAGATATTAATGAAAAACTGTTTTTT. As protein: CGASPLTDINEKLFF.

The gene calls are TRBV6-4 and TRBJ2-5; D possibly matches TRBD1 or TRBD2 (6 bases each). Per the germline V gene, CDR1 is MRHNA and CDR2 is SNTAGT. There are 15 residues in the CDR3. V shed 6 bases and J shed 2 bases, with 16 bases lying between them. The CDR3 nucleotides read TGTGCCAGCAGAAGGATCGGGGGCCTTCAAGAGACCCAGTACTTC. Translated: CASRRIGGLQETQYF.

V and J are TRBV12-3 or TRBV12-4 and TRBJ2-3; either TRBD1 or TRBD2 may fit D (5 bases each). V was pared by 8 bases and J by 6 bases, with 12 bases between. The CDR3 is 12 amino acids. The CDR3 spells CASANWGDTQYF. For the CDR3, the DNA is TGTGCCAGCGCAAACTGGGGGGATACGCAGTATTTT.

The gene calls are TRBV10-3 and TRBJ2-4, with 8 nucleotides matching TRBD1. The J segment lost 13 bases and the V segment lost 1 base, leaving 12 bases of the junction unmatched. The CDR3 runs to 15 residues. From germline, CDR1 is ENHRY and CDR2 SYGVKD. The CDR3 coding sequence is TGTGCCATCAGTGAGTTAGGACAGGGACCTGTGGAGCAGTACTTC. Its translation is CAISELGQGPVEQYF.

CDR3: CASRGLGDGYTF. Here the CDR3 DNA reads TGTGCCAGCAGGGGGTTGGGGGATGGCTACACCTTC. This chain uses TRBV6-5 with TRBJ1-2; tentatively, D is TRBD1 (5 bases). V was pared by 6 bases and J by 6 bases, with 11 bases between. Germline CDR1 and CDR2: MNHEY and SVGAGI. This CDR3 region has 12 residues.

V and J are TRBV4-3 and TRBJ2-1, with D unresolved. The CDR3 is 14 amino acids. CDR1 and CDR2 from the germline V gene are LGHNA and YSLEER. Trimming cost V 4 bases and J 7 bases, with 14 bases left between them. CDR3: CASSPGPAWNEQFF. DNA for the CDR3: TGCGCCAGCAGCCCCGGTCCAGCTTGGAATGAGCAGTTCTTC.

Comment on this clonotype: Its ends do not fully match the called genes, so a read error is possible. J is TRBJ2-7 and V is TRBV7-3; TRBD1 matches at 7 bases. There are 15 residues in the CDR3. In germline, CDR1 is SGHTA, CDR2 FQGTGA. For the CDR3, the DNA is TGTGCCAGCAGCTTAGCCCGGACAGGCTCCTACGAGCGGTACTTC. Translation gives CASSLARTGSYERYF. The variable domain in full, completed from reference TRBV7-3 and TRBJ2-7, reads GAGVSQTPSNKVTEKGKYVELRCDPISGHTALYWYRQSLGQGPEFLIYFQGTGAADDSGLPNDRFFAVRPEGSVSTLKIQRTERGDSAVYLCASSLARTGSYERYFGPGTRLTVT.

The V gene is TRBV24-1, the J gene TRBJ2-7; D call uncertain. The DNA end favors TRBJ2-5, so the J call may be wrong. This CDR3 is built from 12 residues. From germline, CDR1 is KGHDR and CDR2 SFDVKD. CDR3 region: CATSDAMWTQYF. CDR3 coding DNA: TGTGCCACCAGTGATGCAATGTGGACCCAGTACTTC.

This chain uses TRBV28 with TRBJ2-7; D ambiguous. The V end lost 8 bases, the J end lost 0 bases, and 17 bases lay between the germline ends. CDR3 length equals 15 residues. Germline assignment: CDR1 MDHEN and CDR2 SYDVKM. This CDR3 is CASHPSEPSSYEQYF. DNA of the CDR3: TGTGCCAGCCATCCCAGTGAACCAAGCTCCTACGAGCAGTACTTC.

J is TRBJ2-1 and V is TRBV7-2; 9 bases match TRBD2. CDR3 length: 17 residues. Trimming took 0 bases from V and 1 from J; bases not matched to a gene: 4. CDR1 is SGHTA and CDR2 is FQGNSA in the germline V gene. CDR3 bases: TGTGCCAGCAGCTTAGCCATTAGCGGGGGATCCTACAATGAGCAGTTCTTC. This gives the protein CASSLAISGGSYNEQFF.

This clonotype came up a few times. The chain combines TRBV12-3 or TRBV12-4 with TRBJ2-6, with D possibly TRBD1 on 5 matching bases. This CDR3 spans 15 amino acids. Trimming removed 8 bases from V and 0 bases from J, with 11 bases in between. Written as DNA, the CDR3 is TGTGCCAGCGCCTCCAGGGACTCTGGGGCCAACGTCCTGACTTTC. It specifies CASASRDSGANVLTF.

The chain uses TRBV6-2 or TRBV6-3 and TRBJ2-1; the match to TRBD1 covers 9 bases. This CDR3 has 14 residues. Germline CDR1 MNHEY, CDR2 SVGEGT. V shed 4 bases, J shed 3 bases, and the junction held 1 base outside the gene matches. CDR3 nucleotide sequence: TGTGCCAGCAGTTGGGACAGGGACTACAATGAGCAGTTCTTC. Translating gives CASSWDRDYNEQFF.

The chain combines TRBV4-1 with TRBJ2-3; D remains ambiguous. With 2 bases removed from V and 4 bases from J, the gap between germline ends came to 7 bases. This CDR3 comprises 13 residues. Germline V gene sequence: CDR1 MGHRA, CDR2 YSYEKL. This CDR3 is CASSQPGPDTQYF. In nucleotides, the CDR3 is TGCGCCAGCAGCCAACCAGGCCCAGATACGCAGTATTTT.

The sample holds a few counts of this clonotype. V usage is TRBV11-2 and J usage is TRBJ2-1; 11 nucleotides agree with TRBD2. Looked up from germline, CDR1 is SGHAT and CDR2 is FQNNGV. Trimming cost V 4 bases and J 4 bases; bases outside gene matches: 12. This CDR3 spans 18 amino acids. The CDR3 spells CASSYHQSSGGSYNEQFF. The CDR3 DNA follows: TGTGCCAGCAGCTATCACCAGTCTAGCGGGGGGTCGTACAATGAGCAGTTCTTC. The variable domain in full, completed from reference TRBV11-2 and TRBJ2-1, reads EAGVAQSPRYKIIEKRQSVAFWCNPISGHATLYWYQQILGQGPKLLIQFQNNGVVDDSQLPKDRFSAERLKGVDSTLKIQPAKLEDSAVYLCASSYHQSSGGSYNEQFFGPGTRLTVL.

This clonotype was seen more than once but under ten times. The chain recombines TRBV4-2 with TRBJ2-7; no firm D call. Trimming pared 0 bases from V and 7 bases from J, leaving 16 bases between. CDR1 is LGHNA, CDR2 YNFKEQ, per germline. The CDR3 has 15 amino acids. The CDR3 DNA is TGTGCCAGCAGCCAAGATTCGGCAGGATACAATGAGCAGTACTTC. This codes for CASSQDSAGYNEQYF.

The gene calls are TRBV24-1 and TRBJ2-5; 7 bases match TRBD1. Germline V lookup: CDR1 KGHDR, CDR2 SFDVKD. The CDR3 has 14 residues. The V segment lost 4 bases and the J segment 4 bases; nucleotides outside the gene matches: 5. CDR3 loop: CATSEAYRGETQYF. The CDR3 bases are TGTGCCACCAGTGAAGCCTACAGGGGAGAGACCCAGTACTTC.

The gene calls are TRBV20-1 and TRBJ1-4; D gene unclear. V was clipped by 8 bases and J by 0 bases, with 10 bases between them. Germline V CDR1 and CDR2: DFQATT, SNEGSKA (reference sequence). This CDR3 spans 13 amino acids. CDR3 bases: TGCAGTCCCAGACTCACAACTAATGAAAAACTGTTTTTT. It yields the protein CSPRLTTNEKLFF.

V usage is TRBV24-1 and J usage is TRBJ2-5; 14 positions agree with TRBD2. This CDR3 has 17 residues. Per the germline V gene, CDR1 is KGHDR and CDR2 is SFDVKD. With V trimmed by 1 base and J by 2 bases, 2 bases remained unmatched. CDR3 sequence reads: CATSDLRLAGGQETQYF. CDR3 in DNA: TGTGCCACCAGTGATTTAAGACTAGCGGGGGGGCAAGAGACCCAGTACTTC.

Comments on this clonotype: With a much larger clone just one base away, this may be a read error. This chain's CDR3 is CSVESNEQYF. The CDR3 DNA reads as TGCAGCGTTGAATCCAATGAGCAGTACTTC. The V gene is TRBV29-1, the J gene TRBJ2-7; no definite D call. From germline, CDR1 is SQVTM and CDR2 ANQGSEA. The ends were cut back, 2 bases at V and 7 bases at J, with 6 bases in the middle. The CDR3 consists of 10 residues.